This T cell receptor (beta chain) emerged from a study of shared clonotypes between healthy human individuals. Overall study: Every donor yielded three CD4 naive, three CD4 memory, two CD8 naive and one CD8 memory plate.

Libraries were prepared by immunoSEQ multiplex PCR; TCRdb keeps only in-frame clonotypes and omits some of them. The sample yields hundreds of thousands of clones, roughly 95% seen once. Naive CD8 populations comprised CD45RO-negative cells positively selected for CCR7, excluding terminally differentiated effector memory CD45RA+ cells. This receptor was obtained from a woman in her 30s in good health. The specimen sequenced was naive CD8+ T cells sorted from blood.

The CDR3 DNA sequence: TGTGCCAGCAGTTACTCCTGGGGAGGGATCTGCGCCGGGGAGCTGTTTTTT. Translation gives CASSYSWGGICAGELFF. This chain links TRBV6-7 with TRBJ2-2, with TRBD2 identical over 7 bases. TRBV6-7 falls under the ORF class, with uncertain function. V lost 0 bases and J lost 6; bases outside the gene matches: 10. The CDR3 consists of 17 residues.